The clone carrying this T cell receptor beta chain has more than one count but fewer than ten. Antigen unknown. The data were obtained in a study of post-analysis software for immune sequencing data. Study details: Relapsing-remitting, secondary progressive and progressive-relapsing forms of multiple sclerosis all featured among disease courses. Study observations and caveats: Same-batch preparations were strongly co-clustered by F measure. When compared against controls, multiple sclerosis patients showed significantly lower normalized Chao1 diversity. Controls had lower frequencies than patients of about five TRBV segments, which included TRBV5-6, TRBV5-1 and TRBV20-1.

cDNA libraries for TCR beta contained unique molecular identifiers. The source material, 1 to 10 million T cells, gave rise to approximately 520,000 cDNA molecules. MiXCR was run by TCRdb on the PCR reads, yielding one entry per CDR3 protein. Found here are about 810,000 distinct CDR3 sequences, approximately 53% of them singletons; the top ten hold roughly 4.4%. Germline values: CDR1 SSHAT, CDR2 FNYEAQ (reference sequence). The V and J ends lost 5 bases and 1 base, in that order; junction bases with no gene match: 2. The length of the CDR3 is 16 residues. This clonotype originated in a girl aged 5-17 years with multiple sclerosis. The sample comprised blood. This chain uses TRBV7-7 with TRBJ2-3; 14 bases match TRBD2. The CDR3 reads CASSRGLAGGTDTQYF. The CDR3 DNA reads as TGTGCCAGCAGCAGGGGACTAGCGGGGGGCACAGATACGCAGTATTTT.